The T cell receptor (beta chain) described here comes from a study of blood T cell repertoires in COVID-19. Study-wide background: From the United States, Italy and Spain came samples of acute and convalescent COVID-19. PBMCs, B-cell-depleted T cells, or T cells provided the cDNA or gDNA that made up the material.

In the authors' methods: How many nucleated cells were present was estimated from reference gene primer amplification. Sequencing used immunoSEQ multiplex PCR; TCRdb keeps in-frame clones, though not all of them. The DNA gave D and trimming, while V, J and clone size come from that table. In the table there are nearly 250,000 clones, just under 85% of which are singletons. V shed 5 bases and J 11 bases; nucleotides not matched to a gene: 9. The CDR3 covers 14 residues. Per the germline V gene, CDR1 is MNHNY and CDR2 is SVGAGI (reference sequence). The receptor's source is a woman older than 75 with acute or convalescent COVID-19. This rearrangement joins TRBV6-6 to TRBJ1-5; 10 bases are a match to TRBD1. The material sequenced was peripheral blood. The CDR3 region has the DNA TGTGCCAGCAGTCCCGGACAGGGGGGCTCGGCCCAGCATTTT. Protein product: CASSPGQGGSAQHF.